Listed below are T cell receptor beta chains from one sample, sequenced in a study of cytomegalovirus exposure and HLA in healthy donors. TCRdb's copy holds only in-frame clones and misses some; the assay was immunoSEQ multiplex PCR. The repertoire holds 120,000 to 150,000 clones, with roughly nine tenths as singletons. Sequenced input: PBMCs. These receptors all come from a woman younger than 35 in good health and CMV-seropositive. Both conserved end residues are trimmed from each CDR3. A D gene is named only where the DNA matches it firmly.

cdr3_length	v_call	j_call	d_call	cdr3_aa
10	TRBV28	TRBJ2-7	-	ASQGSSYEQY
12	TRBV5-4	TRBJ2-5	-	ASSPVREVETQY
13	TRBV27	TRBJ2-7	-	ASSAARTGTYEQY
13	TRBV5-1	TRBJ2-1	TRBD1	ASSSTGGHGQEQF
11	TRBV15	TRBJ2-7	-	ATSRRGLGEQY
15	TRBV16	TRBJ2-2	TRBD2	ASSQSTSGGGPGELF
13	TRBV5-6	TRBJ2-1	-	ASSSTLISYNEQF
10	TRBV6-1	TRBJ2-7	-	ASVSATYEQY
12	TRBV19	TRBJ2-7	-	ASTPTDRPYEQY
13	TRBV7-3	TRBJ2-7	TRBD2	ASSLTGSGTEEQY
13	TRBV7-2	TRBJ2-3	-	ASKTEVGGPDTQY
14	TRBV2	TRBJ2-2	TRBD2	ASTGLAGGPPGELF
14	TRBV7-9	TRBJ2-7	TRBD1	ASSSSPGTGGHEQY
17	TRBV7-3	TRBJ2-3	TRBD2	ASSLTGAIGGGPGDTQY
12	TRBV2	TRBJ1-5	-	ASSVVRRSQPQH
12	TRBV6-6	TRBJ2-7	-	ASSSRVNHYEQY
9	TRBV19	TRBJ2-7	-	ASSLNYEQY
12	TRBV27	TRBJ1-5	TRBD1	ASSPGQGYQPQH
12	TRBV10-3	TRBJ2-7	TRBD2	ATSTSGISYEQY
12	TRBV5-1	TRBJ2-7	TRBD1	ASSIRTGAYEQY
11	TRBV19	TRBJ2-7	-	ASRESSGVKQY
12	TRBV6-5	TRBJ1-2	-	ASTLGGGDYGYT
11	TRBV11-2	TRBJ2-5	-	ASSSTGQETQY